The clone carrying this T cell receptor beta chain was seen at least ten times. The data were obtained in a study of regulatory T cells in long-lasting Graves disease. Time point of the sample: newly diagnosed GD, antithyroid drugs for less than 3 months. PBMC-extracted RNA yielded the TCR library. The peripheral blood volume drawn was approximately 9.5 milliliters, and it was collected into EDTA tubes. Building the TCR beta libraries relied on iRepertoire HTBI primers, and CDR3 regions underwent Arm-PCR. TCRdb re-called the multiplex PCR reads with MiXCR, one entry per CDR3 protein. The repertoire consists of fewer than 650,000 distinct CDR3 sequences, with roughly 16% occurring once and the leading ten covering 15% to 20%. V was cut by 2 bases and J by 8 bases, with 9 bases left in between. CDR1 and CDR2 (germline): MDHEN, SYDVKM. The CDR3 runs to 12 residues. These data were also reused for a study on T cells in Graves' hyperthyroidism and ophthalmopathy. That investigation notes: Through a model of 13 V-J features, ophthalmopathy was separated from stable hyperthyroidism.

Here the sequenced sample was peripheral blood mononuclear cells (PBMCs), taken at new diagnosis, from a patient treated with antithyroid drugs. This TCR derives from a woman aged 30 to 39 with Graves disease. The J gene is TRBJ1-2, the V gene TRBV28; a possible D gene is TRBD1 (5 bases). The CDR3 DNA sequence: TGTGCCAGCAGTTTAGCGGGGGTCGGCTACACCTTC. Its protein product is CASSLAGVGYTF.